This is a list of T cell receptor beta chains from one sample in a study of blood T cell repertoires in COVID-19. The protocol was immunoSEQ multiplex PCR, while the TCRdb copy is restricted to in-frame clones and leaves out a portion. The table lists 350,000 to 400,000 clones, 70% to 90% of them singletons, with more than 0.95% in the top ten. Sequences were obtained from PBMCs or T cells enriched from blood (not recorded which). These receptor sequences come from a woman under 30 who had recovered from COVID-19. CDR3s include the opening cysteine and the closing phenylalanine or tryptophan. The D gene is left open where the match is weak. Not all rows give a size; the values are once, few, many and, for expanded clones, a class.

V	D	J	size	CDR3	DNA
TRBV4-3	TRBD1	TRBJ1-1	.	CASSHHRGDTEAFF	TGCGCCAGCAGCCATCACAGGGGGGATACTGAAGCTTTCTTT
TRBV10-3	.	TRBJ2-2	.	CAISERGGHPNTGELFF	TGTGCCATCAGTGAACGTGGGGGACACCCTAACACCGGGGAGCTGTTTTTT
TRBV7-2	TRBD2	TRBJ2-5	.	CATASGGAGQETQYF	TGTGCCACGGCCAGCGGGGGGGCGGGGCAAGAGACCCAGTACTTC
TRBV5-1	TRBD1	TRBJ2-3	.	CASSPGQGSDTQYF	TGCGCCAGCAGCCCGGGACAGGGGTCAGATACGCAGTATTTT
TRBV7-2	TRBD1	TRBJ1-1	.	CASSFLTTGETEAFF	TGTGCCAGCAGCTTTCTTACGACAGGGGAAACTGAAGCTTTCTTT
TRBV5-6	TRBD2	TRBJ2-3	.	CASSWVGSGGTDTQYF	TGTGCCAGCAGCTGGGTAGGGAGCGGGGGCACAGATACGCAGTATTTT
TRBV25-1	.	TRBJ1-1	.	CASRTDSLNTEAFF	TGTGCCAGCAGGACAGACAGCTTGAACACTGAAGCTTTCTTT
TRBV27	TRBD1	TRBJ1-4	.	CATQRMRDREIDDEKLFF	TGTGCCACCCAAAGAATGCGGGACAGGGAAATTGATGATGAAAAACTGTTTTTT
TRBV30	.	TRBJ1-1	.	CAWVDRPLGNTEAFF	TGTGCCTGGGTGGACAGACCCCTGGGGAACACTGAAGCTTTCTTT
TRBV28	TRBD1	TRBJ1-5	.	CASSGQGNQPQHF	TGTGCCAGCAGCGGACAGGGGAATCAGCCCCAGCATTTT
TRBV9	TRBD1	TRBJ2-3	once	CASSVGTGVVKDNTQYF	TGTGCCAGCAGCGTAGGGACAGGGGTCGTTAAAGATAATACGCAGTATTTT
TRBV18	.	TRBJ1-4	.	CASSLNEKLFF	TGTGCCAGCTCCCTAAATGAAAAACTGTTTTTT
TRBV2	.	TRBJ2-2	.	CASRGGIKLTGELFF	TGTGCCAGCAGAGGCGGGATAAAGCTCACCGGGGAGCTGTTTTTT
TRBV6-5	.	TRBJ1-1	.	CASWTGLFGVAFF	TGTGCCAGTTGGACCGGACTGTTTGGGGTAGCTTTCTTT
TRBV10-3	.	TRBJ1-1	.	CAISGAILGTEAFF	TGTGCCATCAGTGGGGCTATACTTGGGACTGAAGCTTTCTTT
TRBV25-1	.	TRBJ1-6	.	CASATGSSYNSPLHF	TGTGCCTCCGCTACAGGTTCCTCCTATAATTCACCCCTCCACTTT
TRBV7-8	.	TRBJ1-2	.	CASSPRVYGYTF	TGTGCCAGCAGCCCCCGAGTCTATGGCTACACCTTC
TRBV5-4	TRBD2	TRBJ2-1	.	CASSVSGASYNEQFF	TGTGCCAGCAGCGTGAGCGGGGCCTCCTACAATGAGCAGTTCTTC
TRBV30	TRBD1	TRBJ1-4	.	CAWSSTGVAEKLFF	TGTGCCTGGAGTTCTACAGGGGTCGCAGAAAAACTGTTTTTT
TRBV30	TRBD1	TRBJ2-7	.	CAWSRDSLSYEQYF	TGTGCCTGGAGTCGGGACAGCCTTAGCTACGAGCAGTACTTC
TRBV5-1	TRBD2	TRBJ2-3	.	CASSLLASGTDTQYF	TGCGCCAGCAGCTTGTTGGCTAGCGGGACAGATACGCAGTATTTT
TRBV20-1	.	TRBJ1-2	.	CSARQTYGYTF	TGCAGTGCCCGACAAACCTATGGCTACACCTTC
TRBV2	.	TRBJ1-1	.	CASKRGNTEAFF	TGTGCCAGCAAAAGGGGGAACACTGAAGCTTTCTTT
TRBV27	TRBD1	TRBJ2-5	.	CASSFLQGEETQYF	TGTGCCAGCAGTTTCCTGCAGGGGGAAGAGACCCAGTACTTC
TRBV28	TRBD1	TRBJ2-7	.	CASTLDREYEQYF	TGTGCCAGCACCTTGGACAGGGAATACGAGCAGTACTTC
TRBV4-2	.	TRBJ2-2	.	CASSLLTGATGELFF	TGTGCCAGCAGCCTTCTGACTGGGGCCACCGGGGAGCTGTTTTTT
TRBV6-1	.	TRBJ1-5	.	CASSEGGWQRPQHF	TGTGCCAGCAGTGAAGGGGGCTGGCAAAGGCCCCAGCATTTT
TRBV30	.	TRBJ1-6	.	CALGLRLQISPLHF	TGTGCCTTGGGGTTAAGACTTCAAATTTCACCCCTCCACTTT
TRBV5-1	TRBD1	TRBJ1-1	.	CASRGRDRDPLNTEAFF	TGCGCCAGCAGAGGCCGGGACAGGGACCCCCTGAACACTGAAGCTTTCTTT
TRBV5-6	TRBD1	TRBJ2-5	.	CASSLAGQGSETQYF	TGTGCCAGCAGCTTGGCCGGACAGGGGTCGGAGACCCAGTACTTC
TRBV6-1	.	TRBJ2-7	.	CASSEEEGGVYEQYF	TGTGCCAGCAGTGAAGAGGAGGGCGGGGTGTACGAGCAGTACTTC
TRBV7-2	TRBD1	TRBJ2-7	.	CASSQLGQGYEQYF	TGTGCCAGCAGCCAACTGGGACAGGGCTACGAGCAGTACTTC
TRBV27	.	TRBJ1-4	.	CASSLRGTNEKLFF	TGTGCCAGCAGTTTGCGGGGGACTAATGAAAAACTGTTTTTT
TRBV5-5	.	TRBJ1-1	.	CASSSWGRDTEAFF	TGTGCCAGCAGCTCCTGGGGGAGGGACACTGAAGCTTTCTTT
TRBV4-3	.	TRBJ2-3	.	CASSQDLNRPTDTQYF	TGCGCCAGCAGCCAAGATTTGAACAGGCCCACAGATACGCAGTATTTT
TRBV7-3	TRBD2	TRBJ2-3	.	CASSSGGPTDTQYF	TGTGCCAGCAGCTCGGGGGGGCCGACAGATACGCAGTATTTT
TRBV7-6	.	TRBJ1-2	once	CAITTKPGFVLGQGYTF	TGTGCCATCACGACGAAACCTGGCTTTGTCCTGGGGCAGGGCTACACCTTC
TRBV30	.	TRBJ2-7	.	CAWSTPPWGAYEQYF	TGTGCCTGGAGTACACCTCCCTGGGGCGCCTACGAGCAGTACTTC
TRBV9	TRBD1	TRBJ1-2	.	CASSDRTGWNYGYTF	TGTGCCAGCAGCGATAGGACAGGGTGGAACTATGGCTACACCTTC
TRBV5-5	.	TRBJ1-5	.	CASSGSGGNQPQHF	TGTGCCAGCAGCGGGTCGGGGGGTAATCAGCCCCAGCATTTT
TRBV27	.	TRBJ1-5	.	CASSPLRGQPQHF	TGTGCCAGCAGTCCGCTCCGCGGTCAGCCCCAGCATTTT
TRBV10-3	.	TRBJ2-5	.	CAISDGQKQETQYF	TGTGCCATCAGCGACGGACAGAAACAAGAGACCCAGTACTTC
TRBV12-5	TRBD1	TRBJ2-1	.	CASGPGTGKVNEQFF	TGTGCTAGTGGCCCGGGGACAGGGAAGGTTAATGAGCAGTTCTTC
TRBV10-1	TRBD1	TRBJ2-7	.	CASSDTGGHEQYF	TGCGCCAGCAGTGATACAGGGGGCCACGAGCAGTACTTC
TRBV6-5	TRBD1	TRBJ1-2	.	CASSFQGARDYGYTF	TGTGCCAGCAGTTTTCAGGGGGCGAGGGACTATGGCTACACCTTC
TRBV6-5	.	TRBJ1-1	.	CASSQADRNTEAFF	TGTGCCAGCAGCCAAGCGGACAGGAACACTGAAGCTTTCTTT
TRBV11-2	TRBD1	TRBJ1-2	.	CASSLEPGQGLSLRDYGYTF	TGTGCCAGCAGCTTAGAGCCGGGACAGGGTTTGAGTCTGCGGGACTATGGCTACACCTTC